The clone carrying this T cell receptor (beta chain) was seen only a few times. This record comes from a study of T-cell reconstitution after alpha-beta-depleted transplantation in children. The length of the CDR3 is 17 residues. Per the germline V gene, CDR1 is SGHRS and CDR2 is YFSETQ. Trimming shortened V by 4 bases and J by 1 base, and 19 bases separated the two germline ends. Preparation of the TCRbeta library used unique molecular identifiers. TCRdb re-analysed the PCR reads in MiXCR, keeping a single row per CDR3 protein. The table has roughly 670,000 distinct CDR3 sequences, 10% to 15% seen once.

This receptor was identified in a girl aged 2 to 10 with congenital amegakaryocytic thrombocytopenia, due to receive a stem cell transplant. Sequencing used PBMCs, obtained before TCRalphabeta/CD19-depleted stem cell transplant. The chain joins TRBV5-1 to TRBJ2-3; D perhaps matches TRBD2 (6 bases). CDR3 amino acids: CASSQGAGHLGTDTQYF. The CDR3 nucleotides read TGCGCCAGCAGCCAGGGAGCGGGTCACCTGGGCACAGATACGCAGTATTTT.